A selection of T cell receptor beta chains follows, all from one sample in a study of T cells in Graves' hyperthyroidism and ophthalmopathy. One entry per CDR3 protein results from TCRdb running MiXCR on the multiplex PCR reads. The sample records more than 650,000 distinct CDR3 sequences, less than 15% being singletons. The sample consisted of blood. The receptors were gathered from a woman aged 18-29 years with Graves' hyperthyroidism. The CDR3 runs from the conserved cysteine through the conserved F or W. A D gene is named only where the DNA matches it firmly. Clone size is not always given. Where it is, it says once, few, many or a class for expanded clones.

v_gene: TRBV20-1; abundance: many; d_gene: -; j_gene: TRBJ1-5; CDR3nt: TGCAGTGCTAGAGGCGCCGTGTGGGGTGGCAATCAGCCCCAGCATTTT; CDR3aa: CSARGAVWGGNQPQHF
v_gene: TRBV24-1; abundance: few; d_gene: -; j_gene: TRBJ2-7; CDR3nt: TGTGCCACCAGTGGATTCACCACGGGAGTAAGGAATGAGCAGTACTTC; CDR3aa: CATSGFTTGVRNEQYF
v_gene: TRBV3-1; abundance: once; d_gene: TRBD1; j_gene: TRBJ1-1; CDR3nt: TGTGCCAGCAGCCTTGGGACAGCCTCCTTGGCTTTCTTT; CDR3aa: CASSLGTASLAFF
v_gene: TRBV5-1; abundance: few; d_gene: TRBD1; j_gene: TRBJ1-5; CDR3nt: TGCGCCAGCAGCTTGGGGGGACAGATCAATCAGCCCCAGCATTTT; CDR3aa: CASSLGGQINQPQHF
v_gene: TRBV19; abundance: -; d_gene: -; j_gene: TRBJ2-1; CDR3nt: TGTGCCAGTAGTATAGATCTGAGTTACAATGAGCAGTTCTTC; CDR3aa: CASSIDLSYNEQFF
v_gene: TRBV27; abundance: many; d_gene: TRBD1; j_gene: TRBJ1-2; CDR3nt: TGTGCCAGCAGCTATCTTCTAAAGGGACAGAGACGTGGCTACACCTTC; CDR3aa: CASSYLLKGQRRGYTF
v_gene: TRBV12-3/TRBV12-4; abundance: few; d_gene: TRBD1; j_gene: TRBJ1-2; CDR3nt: TGTGCCAGCAGACGGACAGGGGGCGCGGGTGGCTACACCTTC; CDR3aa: CASRRTGGAGGYTF
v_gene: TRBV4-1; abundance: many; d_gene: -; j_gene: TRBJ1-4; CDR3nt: TGCGCCAGCAGCCAAGAGTCGGGGTTAGCTAATGAAAAACTGTTTTTT; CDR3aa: CASSQESGLANEKLFF
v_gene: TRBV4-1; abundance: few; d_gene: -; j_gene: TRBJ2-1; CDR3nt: TGCGCCAGCAGCCAAGAAGGGAACTCGGTCTACGAGCAGTTCTTC; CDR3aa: CASSQEGNSVYEQFF
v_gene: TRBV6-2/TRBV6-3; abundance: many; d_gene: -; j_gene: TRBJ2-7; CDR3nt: TGTGCCAGCAGTTACGACCCAACGGGAACCGAGCAGTACTTC; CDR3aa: CASSYDPTGTEQYF
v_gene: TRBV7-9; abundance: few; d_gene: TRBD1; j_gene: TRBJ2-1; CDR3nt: TGTGCCAGCAGTACGAACCGGGACAGGTCTTACAATGAGCAGTTCTTC; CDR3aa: CASSTNRDRSYNEQFF
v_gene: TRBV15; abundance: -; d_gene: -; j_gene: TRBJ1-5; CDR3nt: TGTGCCACCAGCAGAAGGCCACAGGTGGACAATCAGCCCCAGCATTTT; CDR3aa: CATSRRPQVDNQPQHF
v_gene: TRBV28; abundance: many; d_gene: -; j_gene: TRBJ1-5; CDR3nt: TGTGCCAGCACCATGCGTGGGCAGGGAAACCAGCCCCAGCATTTT; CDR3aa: CASTMRGQGNQPQHF
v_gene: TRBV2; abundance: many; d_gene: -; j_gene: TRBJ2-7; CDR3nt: TGTGCCAGCAAGAGGCTAGTCTTAACCTACGAGCAGTACTTC; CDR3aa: CASKRLVLTYEQYF
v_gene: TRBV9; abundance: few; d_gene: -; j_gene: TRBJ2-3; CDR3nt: TGTGCCAGCAGCGTAGGGATCCCAGATACGCAGTATTTT; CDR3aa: CASSVGIPDTQYF
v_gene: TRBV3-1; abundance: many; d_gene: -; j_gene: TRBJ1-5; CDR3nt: TGTGCCAGCAGCCAAGATTGGGGCAGCAATCAGCCCCAGCATTTT; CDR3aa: CASSQDWGSNQPQHF
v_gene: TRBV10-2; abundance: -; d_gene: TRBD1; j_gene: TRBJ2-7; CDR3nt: TGCGCCAGCAGGGAAACAGGGGCCACCTACGAGCAGTACTTC; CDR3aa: CASRETGATYEQYF
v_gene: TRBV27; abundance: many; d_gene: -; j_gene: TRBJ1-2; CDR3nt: -; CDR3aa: CASSTSGADYGYTF
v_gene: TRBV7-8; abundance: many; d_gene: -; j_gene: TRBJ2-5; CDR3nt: TGTGCCAGCAGTACAGGAGGGGAATGGGAGACCCAGTACTTC; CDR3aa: CASSTGGEWETQYF
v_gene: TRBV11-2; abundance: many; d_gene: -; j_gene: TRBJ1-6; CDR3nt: TGTGCCAGCAGCTTGATGGATAATTCACCCCTCCACTTT; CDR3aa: CASSLMDNSPLHF
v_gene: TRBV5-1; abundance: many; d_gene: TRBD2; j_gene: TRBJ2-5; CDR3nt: TGCGCCAGCAGCTCGGGACTAGCGGGAAGGGAGACCCAGTACTTC; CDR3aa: CASSSGLAGRETQYF
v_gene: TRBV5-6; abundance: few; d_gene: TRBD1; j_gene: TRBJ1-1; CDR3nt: TGTGCCAGCAGCTCGTTGACAGGGTTTGTCACTGAAGCTTTCTTT; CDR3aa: CASSSLTGFVTEAFF
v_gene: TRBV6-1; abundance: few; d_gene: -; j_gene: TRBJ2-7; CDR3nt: TGTGCCAGCAGAGCGGCCCATACCGCCCACGAGCAGTACTTC; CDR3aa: CASRAAHTAHEQYF
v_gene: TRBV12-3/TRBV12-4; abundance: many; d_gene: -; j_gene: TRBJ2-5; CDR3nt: TGTGCCAGCAGTTTGGCATCGTGGACGGAAGAGACCCAGTACTTC; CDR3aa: CASSLASWTEETQYF
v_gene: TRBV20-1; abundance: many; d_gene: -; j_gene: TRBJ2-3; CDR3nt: TGCAGTGCTAGCGTCCGCGGGCGGAGCACAGATACGCAGTATTTT; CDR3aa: CSASVRGRSTDTQYF
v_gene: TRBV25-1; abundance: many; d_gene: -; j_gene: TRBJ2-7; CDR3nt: TGTGCCAGCAGTGAATCACGGTTAGAGAGATACGAGCAGTACTTC; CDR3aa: CASSESRLERYEQYF
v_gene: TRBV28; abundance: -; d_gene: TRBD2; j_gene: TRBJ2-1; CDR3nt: TGTGCCAGCAGTCCCGGGGGGGGGGCCTACAATGAGCAGTTCTTC; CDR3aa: CASSPGGGAYNEQFF
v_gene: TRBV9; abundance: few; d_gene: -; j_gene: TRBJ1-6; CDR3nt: TGTGCCAGCAGCGCGTGGAATTCACCCCTCCACTTT; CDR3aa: CASSAWNSPLHF
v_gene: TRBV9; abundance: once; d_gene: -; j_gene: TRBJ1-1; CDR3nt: TGTGCCAGCAGTAGGGGAGCCGTGGCTTTCTTT; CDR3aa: CASSRGAVAFF
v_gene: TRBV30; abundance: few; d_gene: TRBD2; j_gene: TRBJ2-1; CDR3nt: TGTGCCTGGGCCCTGCGGGGGTGGTCCTACAATGAGCAGTTCTTC; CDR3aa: CAWALRGWSYNEQFF
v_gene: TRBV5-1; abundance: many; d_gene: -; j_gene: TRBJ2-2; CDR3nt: TGCGCCAGCAGCTCCGACAGTAACACCGGGGAGCTGTTTTTT; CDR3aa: CASSSDSNTGELFF
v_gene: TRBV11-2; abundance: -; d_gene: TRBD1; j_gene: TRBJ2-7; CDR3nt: TGTGTCAGCAGCTACCGTCCGGGACAGTGGGCCTACGAGCAGTACTTC; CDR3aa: CVSSYRPGQWAYEQYF
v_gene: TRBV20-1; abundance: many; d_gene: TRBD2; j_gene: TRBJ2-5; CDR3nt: TGCAGTGCTAGTGGAACTAGCGGACTCATCCTAGGGGAGACCCAGTACTTC; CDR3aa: CSASGTSGLILGETQYF